These 27 T cell receptor beta chains were all obtained from the same sample, sequenced in a study of blood T cell repertoires in COVID-19. Measured with immunoSEQ multiplex PCR; TCRdb has only the in-frame clones, and not every one. The sample has some 30,000 clones; about 79% are singletons. The sequenced sample was peripheral blood. These receptors were obtained from a human donor in a cohort sampled during active COVID-19.

This clone showed up just a few times. This chain uses TRBV7-2 with TRBJ1-1; no definite D call. The CDR3 is 12 amino acids. Trimming took off 1 base at V and 13 bases at J, with 13 bases between the two ends. Germline CDR1 is SGHTA and CDR2 is FQGNSA. The CDR3 nucleotides are TGTGCCAGCAGCTTAGATAGCGGACTGGGTTTCTTT. This translates into CASSLDSGLGFF.

V usage is TRBV28 and J usage is TRBJ2-1; TRBD1 might be the D (6 bases). V was clipped by 4 bases and J by 10 bases, with 20 bases between them. This CDR3 has 15 amino acids. Per the germline V gene, CDR1 is MDHEN and CDR2 is SYDVKM. The CDR3 DNA is TGTGCCAGCAGTTCCCCGGGACACCTCAATGAGGAGCAGTTCTTC. This encodes CASSSPGHLNEEQFF. Looking up the rest from reference TRBV28 and TRBJ2-1 gives the full variable domain: DVKVTQSSRYLVKRTGEKVFLECVQDMDHENMFWYRQDPGLGLRLIYFSYDVKMKEKGDIPEGYSVSREKKERFSLILESASTNQTSMYLCASSSPGHLNEEQFFGPGTRLTVL.

The chain employs TRBV6-5 and TRBJ2-7; 11 bases align to TRBD1. Germline V lookup: CDR1 MNHEY, CDR2 SVGAGI. CDR3 size: 15 residues. Trimming took 5 bases from V and 5 from J; bases not matched to a gene: 8. CDR3: CASSPPGQGVHEQYF. Here the CDR3 DNA reads TGTGCCAGCAGTCCACCGGGACAGGGGGTCCACGAGCAGTACTTC.

The chain joins TRBV7-9 to TRBJ1-2, with 7 bases fitting TRBD1. The CDR3 has 14 amino acids. Germline CDR1 is SEHNR and CDR2 is FQNEAQ (reference sequence). V gave up 5 bases and J gave up 5 bases; unmatched junction bases: 8. The CDR3 region has the DNA TGTGCCAGCAGCGCGGGGACAGAGCGTTATGGCTACACCTTC. The encoded protein is CASSAGTERYGYTF.

V gene TRBV7-2 combines with J gene TRBJ1-1; the match to TRBD1 covers 8 bases. The germline gives CDR1 SGHTA, CDR2 FQGNSA. V lost 5 bases, J lost 0 bases, and 2 bases stayed unmatched. The CDR3 is made up of 14 amino acids. CDR3 nucleotides: TGTGCCAGCAGCACACAGGGGGTGAACACTGAAGCTTTCTTT. It yields the protein CASSTQGVNTEAFF.

The CDR3 bases are TGTGCCAGCAGCTCCCGAACCGGGACAGGGAACTACGAGCAGTACTTC. This translates into CASSSRTGTGNYEQYF. The chain employs TRBV5-4 and TRBJ2-7, with 9 bases identical to TRBD1. The CDR3 runs 16 residues. Germline values: CDR1 SGHNT, CDR2 YYREEE (reference sequence). V was pared by 3 bases and J by 3 bases, with 10 bases of the junction left unmatched.

This rearrangement joins TRBV28 to TRBJ2-5, with D perhaps TRBD1 (6 bases). CDR3 length: 16 amino acids. Germline lookup yields CDR1 MDHEN and CDR2 SYDVKM. Trimming removed 5 bases from V and 3 bases from J, with 19 bases in between. The CDR3 loop is CASSRLGLTGKETQYF. The CDR3 DNA reads as TGTGCCAGCAGTCGACTGGGCTTGACAGGCAAAGAGACCCAGTACTTC.

The rearrangement uses TRBV7-2 and TRBJ2-3; 12 bases fit TRBD2. The CDR3 covers 16 residues. Looked up from germline, CDR1 is SGHTA and CDR2 is FQGNSA. V shed 5 bases and J 7 bases; nucleotides not matched to a gene: 10. The CDR3 coding sequence is TGTGCCAGCAGCGCGGGCCCTAGCGGGGGGGCGTATACGCAGTATTTT. Translation: CASSAGPSGGAYTQYF.

The chain joins TRBV5-1 to TRBJ2-1; D might be TRBD1 (5 bases). Germline values: CDR1 SGHRS, CDR2 YFSETQ. With 0 bases removed from V and 7 bases from J, the gap between germline ends came to 14 bases. The CDR3 covers 15 residues. This CDR3 is CASSLVSRRENEQFF. Written as DNA, the CDR3 is TGCGCCAGCAGCTTGGTCTCCCGCAGGGAAAATGAGCAGTTCTTC.

CDR3 sequence (DNA): TGCGCCAGCAGCCCTGGACAGAACACTGAAGCTTTCTTT. This codes for CASSPGQNTEAFF. V and J are TRBV5-1 and TRBJ1-1; weak D call: TRBD1 (5 bases). CDR3 size: 13 residues. V was pared by 4 bases and J by 1 base, with 8 bases between. Germline CDR1 reads SGHRS; CDR2 reads YFSETQ.

The rearrangement links TRBV11-2 to TRBJ2-3; 12 bases agree with TRBD2. The germline CDR1 and CDR2 sequences are SGHAT and FQNNGV. J was trimmed by 4 bases and V by 4 bases; bases with no gene match: 6. CDR3 length equals 16 residues. In nucleotides, the CDR3 is TGTGCCAGCAGCTATCTAGCGGGGGGGCGCGCAGATACGCAGTATTTT. This gives the protein CASSYLAGGRADTQYF. Supplemented by reference TRBV11-2 and TRBJ2-3, the full variable domain reads EAGVAQSPRYKIIEKRQSVAFWCNPISGHATLYWYQQILGQGPKLLIQFQNNGVVDDSQLPKDRFSAERLKGVDSTLKIQPAKLEDSAVYLCASSYLAGGRADTQYFGPGTRLTVL.

This chain uses TRBV3-1 (or the pseudogene TRBV3-2) with TRBJ2-5; 7 bases are shared with TRBD1. The CDR3 extends over 12 amino acids. Germline V lookup: CDR1 LGHDT, CDR2 YNNKEL (reference sequence). The trim removed 5 bases at V and 5 bases at J, leaving 2 bases unmatched. This chain's CDR3 is CASSSTGETQYF. DNA for the CDR3: TGTGCCAGCAGCTCGACAGGGGAGACCCAGTACTTC.

This rearrangement joins TRBV18 to TRBJ1-1; TRBD1 matches at 8 bases. Germline CDR1 KGHSH, CDR2 LQKENI. The CDR3 is 14 amino acids. The junction had 5 bases not matched to a gene; V was cut back by 3 bases and J by 5 bases. The CDR3 sequence is CASSPLQGATEAFF. The CDR3 DNA is TGTGCCAGCTCACCCCTCCAGGGGGCGACTGAAGCTTTCTTT.

The rearrangement uses TRBV14 and TRBJ2-3, with D unclear. CDR3 length: 15 amino acids. Germline values: CDR1 SGHDN, CDR2 FVKESK. V shed 0 bases and J shed 0 bases, with 7 bases lying between them. CDR3 bases: TGTGCCAGCAGCCAAGAGTGGCAGAGCACAGATACGCAGTATTTT. Protein product: CASSQEWQSTDTQYF.

V usage is TRBV29-1 and J usage is TRBJ1-1; D unclear. The germline V gene has CDR1 SQVTM and CDR2 ANQGSEA. CDR3 size: 13 residues. Deletions cut 1 base from V and 0 bases from J, with 6 bases between. The CDR3 loop reads CSVEGRVNTEAFF. The CDR3 DNA follows: TGCAGCGTTGAAGGTAGAGTGAACACTGAAGCTTTCTTT.

The sample holds one count of this clone. The chain employs TRBV28 and TRBJ2-7; 8 bases fit TRBD1. V lost 4 bases and J lost 3; bases outside the gene matches: 2. The CDR3 loop spans 13 amino acids. Germline values: CDR1 MDHEN, CDR2 SYDVKM. The CDR3 DNA follows: TGTGCCAGCAGTTATGGGACAGGCTACGAGCAGTACTTC. This codes for CASSYGTGYEQYF. Using reference TRBV28 and TRBJ2-7 for the parts outside the CDR3, the full variable domain is DVKVTQSSRYLVKRTGEKVFLECVQDMDHENMFWYRQDPGLGLRLIYFSYDVKMKEKGDIPEGYSVSREKKERFSLILESASTNQTSMYLCASSYGTGYEQYFGPGTRLTVT.

This clone was counted between two and nine times. The chain couples TRBV3-1 (or the pseudogene TRBV3-2) to TRBJ1-6; possible D gene TRBD1, 5 bases. This CDR3 has 14 residues. Trimming left V 0 bases short and J 7 bases short, with 7 bases between. Germline CDR1 and CDR2: LGHDT and YNNKEL (reference sequence). The CDR3 loop is CASSQERGNSPLHF. The CDR3 DNA reads TGTGCCAGCAGCCAAGAACGGGGGAATTCACCCCTCCACTTT.

The table lists this clone with a count of one. V and J are TRBV19 and TRBJ2-4, with a tentative D call TRBD2 (6 bases). This CDR3 region has 18 residues. Germline CDR1 reads LNHDA; CDR2 reads SQIVND (reference sequence). V lost 2 bases to trimming and J lost 3 bases, with 20 bases between them. The CDR3 region is CASSIRIGAREVKNIQYF. The CDR3 region has the DNA TGTGCCAGTAGTATAAGGATTGGGGCCAGGGAGGTCAAAAACATTCAGTACTTC.

V is TRBV5-5 and J is TRBJ2-5; 7 bases line up with TRBD2. The CDR3 is made up of 14 amino acids. V lost 3 bases, J lost 5 bases, and 7 bases stayed unmatched. Germline-derived CDR1 and CDR2 are SGHKS and YYEKEE (reference sequence). CDR3 DNA: TGTGCCAGCAGCTCCCAAAGGCGGGGGGAGACCCAGTACTTC. It yields the protein CASSSQRRGETQYF.

The V and J genes are TRBV18 and TRBJ2-7; the D is unclear. The CDR3 is 14 amino acids. In germline, CDR1 is KGHSH, CDR2 LQKENI. With 0 bases removed from V and 0 bases from J, the gap between germline ends came to 6 bases. The CDR3 DNA reads TGTGCCAGCTCACCACCCAGCGCCTCCTACGAGCAGTACTTC. Amino acids: CASSPPSASYEQYF.

V usage is TRBV28 and J usage is TRBJ2-3; D perhaps matches TRBD1 (6 bases). This CDR3 region has 15 residues. V lost 6 bases to trimming and J lost 2 bases, with 15 bases between them. Germline assignment: CDR1 MDHEN and CDR2 SYDVKM. The CDR3 loop is CASRNSRGHTDTQYF. In DNA, the CDR3 is TGTGCCAGCAGGAACTCCAGGGGCCACACAGATACGCAGTATTTT.

A few counts support this clone. This sequence joins TRBV11-3 and TRBJ2-2, with TRBD1 identical over 7 bases. The V gene end was trimmed by 1 base and the J gene end by 0 bases; junction bases not matched to a gene: 5. The CDR3 is made up of 17 amino acids. Germline assignment: CDR1 SGHNT and CDR2 YENEEA. CDR3 in DNA: TGTGCCAGCAGCTTAGCTTTTGGGACAGCGAACACCGGGGAGCTGTTTTTT. Amino acids: CASSLAFGTANTGELFF.

This clone has a single count. The CDR3 here is CASSQEDRVLDNEQFF. The CDR3 nucleotides read TGCGCCAGCAGCCAAGAAGACAGGGTGCTGGACAATGAGCAGTTCTTC. V and J are TRBV4-3 and TRBJ2-1; 7 positions agree with TRBD1. J was trimmed by 5 bases and V by 0 bases; bases with no gene match: 7. Per germline, CDR1 LGHNA and CDR2 YSLEER. The CDR3 totals 16 residues.

V gene TRBV28 combines with J gene TRBJ1-6; 7 positions agree with TRBD1. This CDR3 comprises 14 residues. CDR1 MDHEN and CDR2 SYDVKM come from the germline V gene. V gave up 5 bases and J gave up 6 bases; unmatched junction bases: 4. CDR3 amino acids: CASSQQGGNSPLHF. CDR3 nucleotide sequence: TGTGCCAGCAGTCAGCAGGGGGGTAATTCACCCCTCCACTTT.

The chain carries TRBV7-8 and TRBJ2-2; the D is unclear. This CDR3 has 15 residues. V dropped 2 bases and J dropped 1 base, with 8 bases sitting between them. CDR1 and CDR2 from the germline V gene are SGHVS and FQNEAQ. As DNA, the CDR3 is TGTGCCAGCAGCTTACAGACACAGAACACCGGGGAGCTGTTTTTT. Its protein product is CASSLQTQNTGELFF.

The chain is built from TRBV4-1 and TRBJ1-4; D not certain. In germline, CDR1 is MGHRA, CDR2 YSYEKL. This CDR3 has 15 residues. With 0 bases removed from V and 6 bases from J, the gap between germline ends came to 11 bases. CDR3 residues: CASSQDRVGDEKLFF. The CDR3 DNA is TGCGCCAGCAGCCAAGATCGAGTAGGAGATGAAAAACTGTTTTTT.

V gene TRBV18 combines with J gene TRBJ2-7; tentatively, D is TRBD2 (7 bases). Trimming shortened V by 3 bases and J by 5 bases, and 17 bases separated the two germline ends. Germline assignment: CDR1 KGHSH and CDR2 LQKENI. The CDR3 covers 15 residues. The CDR3, as DNA: TGTGCCAGCTCACCCGGCTGGGGGGGCAAGGACGAGCAGTACTTC. Translating gives CASSPGWGGKDEQYF. Full variable domain (outside the CDR3, taken from reference TRBV18 and TRBJ2-7): NAGVMQNPRHLVRRRGQEARLRCSPMKGHSHVYWYRQLPEEGLKFMVYLQKENIIDESGMPKERFSAEFPKEGPSILRIQQVVRGDSAAYFCASSPGWGGKDEQYFGPGTRLTVT.